This T cell receptor beta chain is drawn from a study of cytomegalovirus exposure and HLA in healthy donors. The study's findings and limits: Later work found that TCR association rates differed between HLA loci; DRB1 had the most and HLA-C the fewest.

CDR3 length: 17 amino acids. The germline gives CDR1 ENHRY, CDR2 SYGVKD. It was with 60 Vbeta and 13 Jbeta primers that the PCR ran. Profiled with immunoSEQ multiplex PCR; TCRdb holds only in-frame clones, not every one. The profile covers about 160,000 clones, with roughly 78% appearing a single time and about 5.9% taken by the ten largest. Of note for this clone: Antigen: not known.

This chain uses TRBV10-3 with TRBJ2-5, with 9 positions matching TRBD1. The DNA matches TRBJ2-7 better at its end, which makes the J call doubtful. The sample was PBMCs. This TCR was sampled from a man in his forties or fifties in good health and CMV-seropositive. The CDR3: CAISERTGVKGTYEQYF. In DNA, the CDR3 is TGTGCCATCAGTGAAAGGACAGGGGTGAAGGGCACCTACGAGCAGTACTTC.